The sequence of this TCR beta chain was determined in a study of beta chain features in type 1 diabetes. At the level of the study: All of the samples together had over 90 million sorted cells examined. General study findings and limits: Within each of all four CD4+ subsets, Type 1 diabetes patients had TCRB CDR3s that were moderately but significantly shorter. The similarity of naive, central memory and Treg TCRB repertoires appeared greater among patients than among healthy donors.

About this clone itself: Its antigen is unknown.

The authors reverse transcribed all of the isolated RNA, so sequencing captured expressed TCRB transcripts. TCRdb's table, derived via immunoSEQ multiplex PCR, lists solely in-frame clones and lacks some. This sample has 500,000 to 800,000 clones, with 9.5% to 15% found just once. The sequenced material came from naive CD4+ T cells from blood. This receptor was identified in a man in his thirties or forties with type 1 diabetes.

CDR3 loop: CASSPRQGADGYTF. CDR3 DNA: TGTGCCAGCTCCCCAAGACAGGGGGCGGATGGCTACACCTTC. The chain employs TRBV18 and TRBJ1-2; 10 bases map to TRBD1. Germline CDR1 is KGHSH and CDR2 is LQKENI. This CDR3 region has 14 residues. J gave up 6 bases and V 6 bases, and 7 bases lay outside the gene matches.